These 25 T cell receptor beta chains share one sample of origin, sequenced in a study of T cell repertoires in cytomegalovirus infection. TCRdb reprocessed the reads via MiXCR and lists one record per CDR3 protein. Of about 360,000 distinct CDR3 sequences listed, about a sixth are singletons. The sample consisted of PBMCs. These receptors originate from a human donor in good health (CMV status not recorded). Some clones in this sample may be carry-over from other donors' samples.

The chain employs TRBV30 and TRBJ1-1; maybe TRBD1 (6 bases). Trimming left V 2 bases short and J 0 bases short, with 10 bases between. Germline V gives CDR1 GTSNPN, CDR2 SVGIG (reference sequence). The CDR3 covers 14 residues. The CDR3 coding sequence is TGTGCCTGGAGTACAGGGCTAATGAACACTGAAGCTTTCTTT. This codes for CAWSTGLMNTEAFF.

The chain links TRBV2 to TRBJ1-5, with D hard to call. The ends were cut back, 5 bases at V and 5 bases at J, with 10 bases in the middle. CDR3 length equals 13 residues. CDR1 is SNHLY and CDR2 is FYNNEI in the germline V gene. CDR3 DNA: TGTGCCAGCAGTTTGGGCCCCTATCAGCCCCAGCATTTT. It specifies CASSLGPYQPQHF.

Written as DNA, the CDR3 is TGCGCCAGCAGCTTAACCCACTACAATGAGCAGTTCTTC. Translating it yields CASSLTHYNEQFF. The chain combines TRBV5-1 with TRBJ2-1, with D unclear. V lost 2 bases and J lost 3, with 6 bases in between. Germline lookup yields CDR1 SGHRS and CDR2 YFSETQ. There are 13 residues in the CDR3.

This chain joins TRBV12-3 or TRBV12-4 and TRBJ2-1; D is perhaps TRBD2 (7 bases). V lost 1 base and J lost 9, with 10 bases in between. The CDR3 is 13 amino acids. CDR3 nucleotide sequence: TGTGCCAGCAGTTTAGGGGGGGGGCTTGAGCAGTTCTTC. It is translated as CASSLGGGLEQFF.

This clonotype was found many times. This chain joins TRBV12-3 or TRBV12-4 and TRBJ1-4, with 7 bases matching TRBD1. V was pared by 5 bases and J by 13 bases, with 10 bases of the junction left unmatched. The CDR3 runs 13 residues. The chain's CDR3 is CASSGVDRFRLFF. In DNA form, the CDR3 reads TGTGCCAGCAGTGGGGTGGACAGGTTTAGACTGTTTTTT.

This clonotype was seen more than once but under ten times. The V and J genes are TRBV7-9 and TRBJ2-3, with D possibly called TRBD1 or TRBD2 (5 bases each). The CDR3 has 15 amino acids. Germline V gene data show CDR1 as SEHNR and CDR2 as FQNEAQ (reference sequence). Trimming took off 5 bases at V and 6 bases at J, with 18 bases between the two ends. DNA for the CDR3: TGTGCCAGCAGCCAAGTGGGGACCAACATGGATACGCAGTATTTT. It specifies CASSQVGTNMDTQYF.

In this sample, this clonotype turned up many times. V usage is TRBV6-1 and J usage is TRBJ2-1; D is ambiguous. V lost 8 bases to trimming and J lost 0 bases, with 5 bases between them. CDR1 is MNHNS and CDR2 is SASEGT in the germline V gene. CDR3 size: 12 residues. CDR3 nucleotides: TGTGCCAGCTGGTTCTCCTACAATGAGCAGTTCTTC. It translates to CASWFSYNEQFF.

This sequence joins TRBV29-1 and TRBJ2-3; perhaps TRBD2 as D (7 bases). The CDR3 consists of 15 residues. Germline V gives CDR1 SQVTM, CDR2 ANQGSEA. Between the trimmed V and J ends, which lost 6 bases and 5 bases, there was a span of 21 bases. The CDR3 sequence: CSVQRGGPGVDTQYF. The CDR3 nucleotides are TGCAGCGTCCAACGCGGGGGCCCGGGCGTAGATACGCAGTATTTT.

V gene TRBV29-1 combines with J gene TRBJ1-1; TRBD1 matches at 7 bases. Looked up from germline, CDR1 is SQVTM and CDR2 is ANQGSEA. V dropped 4 bases and J dropped 1; count of bases not matched to a gene: 3. The CDR3 is 13 amino acids. CDR3 region: CSVAGGKNTEAFF. The CDR3 nucleotides read TGCAGCGTTGCAGGGGGAAAGAACACTGAAGCTTTCTTT.

With regard to this clonotype: This sequence may be a read error, since a much larger clone differs from it by one base. CDR3 nucleotide sequence: TGTGCCAGCAGTACCAGGAACAAACGTTATGGCTACACCTTC. This translates into CASSTRNKRYGYTF. The V call is TRBV27, the J call TRBJ1-2; the D is unclear. The ends were cut back, 5 bases at V and 5 bases at J, with 15 bases in the middle. CDR1 MNHEY and CDR2 SMNVEV come from the germline V gene (reference sequence). The CDR3 loop spans 14 amino acids.

V and J are TRBV15 and TRBJ1-1, with a possible D match to TRBD1 (5 bases). CDR3 size: 16 residues. The V end lost 1 base, the J end lost 1 base, and 13 bases lay between the germline ends. CDR1 and CDR2 (germline): LNHNV, YYDKDF (reference sequence). The CDR3, as DNA: TGTGCCACCAGCAGAGGGATGGGGGATTGGAACACTGAAGCTTTCTTT. Encoded protein: CATSRGMGDWNTEAFF.

The V gene is TRBV19, the J gene TRBJ1-1; D call uncertain. With 3 bases removed from V and 4 bases from J, the gap between germline ends came to 15 bases. The length of the CDR3 is 15 residues. The germline V gene encodes CDR1 LNHDA and CDR2 SQIVND (reference sequence). CDR3 protein: CASSMVPGLFTEAFF. For the CDR3, the DNA is TGTGCCAGTAGTATGGTCCCGGGCTTGTTCACTGAAGCTTTCTTT.

The sample holds a few counts of this clonotype. V is TRBV6-2 or TRBV6-3 and J is TRBJ2-7; D unresolved. Deletions cut 5 bases from V and 4 bases from J, with 6 bases between. The CDR3 length is 11 residues. From germline, CDR1 is MNHEY and CDR2 SVGEGT. The CDR3 sequence: CASSRRYEQYF. CDR3 coding DNA: TGTGCCAGCAGTCGACGGTACGAGCAGTACTTC.

This clonotype was counted many times. The V and J genes are TRBV6-1 and TRBJ2-7; 7 bases are a match to TRBD1. This CDR3 region has 17 residues. J was trimmed by 0 bases and V by 2 bases; bases with no gene match: 10. Germline assignment: CDR1 MNHNS and CDR2 SASEGT. CDR3 residues: CASSERGDRALSYEQYF. CDR3 nucleotides: TGTGCCAGCAGTGAACGAGGAGACAGGGCTCTCTCCTACGAGCAGTACTTC.

This clonotype was detected a few times. The chain recombines TRBV20-1 with TRBJ1-1; D is possibly TRBD1 (5 bases). CDR1 is DFQATT and CDR2 is SNEGSKA in the germline V gene (reference sequence). The CDR3 consists of 14 residues. V was cut by 2 bases and J by 1 base, with 11 bases left in between. Written as DNA, the CDR3 is TGCAGTGCTAGATCACGGGGGTCGAACACTGAAGCTTTCTTT. Translating it yields CSARSRGSNTEAFF.

The J gene is TRBJ1-2, the V gene TRBV6-6; possible D gene TRBD1, 5 bases. The CDR3 runs 13 residues. Trimming left V 4 bases short and J 8 bases short, with 14 bases between. Germline V lookup: CDR1 MNHNY, CDR2 SVGAGI (reference sequence). CDR3 region: CASSSRDGGGYTF. The CDR3 nucleotides read TGTGCCAGCAGTTCTCGGGACGGGGGGGGCTACACCTTC.

This clonotype was seen only a few times. The chain uses TRBV20-1 and TRBJ1-6, with D unresolved. Germline CDR1 reads DFQATT; CDR2 reads SNEGSKA (reference sequence). This CDR3 spans 17 amino acids. The germline V and J ends were trimmed by 2 bases and 0 bases, with 14 bases remaining between them. The CDR3 bases are TGCAGTGCTAGACCGGCAGGCATGAGCTCCTATAATTCACCCCTCCACTTT. The encoded protein is CSARPAGMSSYNSPLHF.

In this sample, this clonotype turned up many times. The chain employs TRBV6-1 and TRBJ1-3; D unresolved. With 4 bases removed from V and 0 bases from J, the gap between germline ends came to 10 bases. In germline, CDR1 is MNHNS, CDR2 SASEGT. The CDR3 sequence is 15 residues long. The DNA for the CDR3 is TGTGCCAGCAGTGCTATTCGACGCTCTGGAAACACCATATATTTT. Amino acid sequence: CASSAIRRSGNTIYF.

J is TRBJ1-2 and V is TRBV18, with D perhaps matching TRBD1 (5 bases). CDR3 length: 14 amino acids. CDR1 is KGHSH, CDR2 LQKENI, per germline. V dropped 3 bases and J dropped 6 bases, with 14 bases sitting between them. The chain's CDR3 is CASSPSGNADGYTF. Here the CDR3 DNA reads TGTGCCAGCTCACCGTCAGGGAATGCGGATGGCTACACCTTC.

This chain connects TRBV6-2 or TRBV6-3 to TRBJ2-2; a possible D gene is TRBD1 (6 bases). Germline loops: CDR1 MNHEY, CDR2 SVGEGT. The V and J ends lost 1 base and 2 bases respectively, with 11 bases between them. CDR3 length: 16 amino acids. CDR3 region: CASSYWDTPNTGELFF. The CDR3 DNA reads TGTGCCAGCAGTTACTGGGACACTCCAAACACCGGGGAGCTGTTTTTT.

The rearrangement links TRBV6-5 to TRBJ2-3, with D unresolved. This CDR3 region has 19 residues. Trimming removed 0 bases at V and 2 bases at J, with 21 bases between. CDR1 and CDR2 (germline): MNHEY, SVGAGI. CDR3 bases: TGTGCCAGCAGTTACTCGACCCCCGCCTACTATACCGACACAGATACGCAGTATTTT. Its translation: CASSYSTPAYYTDTDTQYF.

The chain employs TRBV12-5 and TRBJ2-1, with 8 bases identical to TRBD2. The CDR3 length is 11 residues. V dropped 8 bases and J dropped 10; count of bases not matched to a gene: 4. Germline lookup yields CDR1 LGHNT and CDR2 FRNRAP. CDR3 in DNA: TGTGCTAGTAGATTAGCGGGGGAGCAGTTCTTC. Residues: CASRLAGEQFF.

There are a few counts of this clonotype. The genes are TRBV6-6 and TRBJ1-5, with TRBD1 identical over 7 bases. The CDR3 spans 13 residues. V trimming: 6 bases; J trimming: 7 bases; junction bases outside the gene matches: 6. The germline V gene has CDR1 MNHNY and CDR2 SVGAGI (reference sequence). The DNA for the CDR3 is TGTGCCAGCAGCAGCACAGGGGTCCAGCCCCAGCATTTT. Residues: CASSSTGVQPQHF.

The chain recombines TRBV2 with TRBJ2-2; D ambiguous. Germline V gene sequence: CDR1 SNHLY, CDR2 FYNNEI. CDR3 length: 13 amino acids. The V gene lost 5 bases and the J gene lost 3 bases, with 7 bases spanning the gap. The CDR3 spells CASSYQHTGELFF. CDR3 in DNA: TGTGCCAGCAGTTATCAGCACACCGGGGAGCTGTTTTTT.

V and J are TRBV12-3 or TRBV12-4 and TRBJ2-7; possible D gene TRBD2, 5 bases. V lost 3 bases to trimming and J lost 0 bases, with 12 bases between them. This CDR3 has 15 amino acids. CDR3 nucleotides: TGTGCCAGCAGTTTCTGGGCGGGTGACTCCTACGAGCAGTACTTC. This gives the protein CASSFWAGDSYEQYF.